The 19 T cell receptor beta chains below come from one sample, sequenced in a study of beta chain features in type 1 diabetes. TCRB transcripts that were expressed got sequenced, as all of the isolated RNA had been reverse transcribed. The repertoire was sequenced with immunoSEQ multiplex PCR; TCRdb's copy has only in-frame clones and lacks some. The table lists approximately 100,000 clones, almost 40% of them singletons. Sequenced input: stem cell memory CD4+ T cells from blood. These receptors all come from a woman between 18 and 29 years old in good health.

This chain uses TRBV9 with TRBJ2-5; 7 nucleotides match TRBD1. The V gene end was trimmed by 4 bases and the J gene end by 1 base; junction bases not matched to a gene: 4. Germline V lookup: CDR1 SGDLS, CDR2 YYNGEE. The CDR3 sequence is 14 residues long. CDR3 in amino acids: CASSLGTAQETQYF. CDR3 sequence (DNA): TGTGCCAGCAGCCTGGGGACAGCCCAAGAGACCCAGTACTTC.

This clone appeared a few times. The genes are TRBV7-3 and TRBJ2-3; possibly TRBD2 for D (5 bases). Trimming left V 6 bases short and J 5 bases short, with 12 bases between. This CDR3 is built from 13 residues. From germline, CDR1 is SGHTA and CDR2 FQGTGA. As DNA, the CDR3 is TGTGCCAGCAGGGACGGGGAGAAAGATACGCAGTATTTT. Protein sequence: CASRDGEKDTQYF. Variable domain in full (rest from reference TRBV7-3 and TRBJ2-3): GAGVSQTPSNKVTEKGKYVELRCDPISGHTALYWYRQSLGQGPEFLIYFQGTGAADDSGLPNDRFFAVRPEGSVSTLKIQRTERGDSAVYLCASRDGEKDTQYFGPGTRLTVL.

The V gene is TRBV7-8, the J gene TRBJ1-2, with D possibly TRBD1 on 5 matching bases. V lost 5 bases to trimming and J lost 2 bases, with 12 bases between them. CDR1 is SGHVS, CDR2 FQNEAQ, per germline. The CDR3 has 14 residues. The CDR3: CASSPGHWNYGYTF. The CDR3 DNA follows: TGTGCCAGCAGCCCAGGACACTGGAACTATGGCTACACCTTC.

The CDR3 region has the DNA TGTGCCAGCTCACCTATTTCCCAGTTTCCAGATACGCAGTATTTT. Protein: CASSPISQFPDTQYF. The V and J genes are TRBV18 and TRBJ2-3; D ambiguous. The CDR3 is 15 residues long. Germline-derived CDR1 and CDR2 are KGHSH and LQKENI. Between the trimmed V and J ends, which lost 3 bases and 4 bases, there was a span of 14 bases.

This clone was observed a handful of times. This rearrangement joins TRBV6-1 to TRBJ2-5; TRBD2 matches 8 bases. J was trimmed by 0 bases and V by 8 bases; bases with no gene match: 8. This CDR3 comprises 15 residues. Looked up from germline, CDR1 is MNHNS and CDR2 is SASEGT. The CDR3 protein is CASSTGGAYQETQYF. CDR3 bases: TGTGCCAGCTCGACGGGGGGGGCTTACCAAGAGACCCAGTACTTC.

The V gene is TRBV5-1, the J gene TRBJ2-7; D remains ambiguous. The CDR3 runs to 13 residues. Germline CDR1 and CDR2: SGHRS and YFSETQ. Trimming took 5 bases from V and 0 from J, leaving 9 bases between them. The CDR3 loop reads CASSYAISYEQYF. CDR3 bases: TGCGCCAGCAGTTACGCGATCTCCTACGAGCAGTACTTC.

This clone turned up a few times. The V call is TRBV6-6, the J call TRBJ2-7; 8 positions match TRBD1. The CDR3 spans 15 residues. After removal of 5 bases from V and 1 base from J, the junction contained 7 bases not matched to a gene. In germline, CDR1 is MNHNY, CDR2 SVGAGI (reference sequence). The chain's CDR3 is CASSLRQGRSYEQYF. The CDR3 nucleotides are TGTGCCAGCAGTCTCCGACAGGGGAGATCCTACGAGCAGTACTTC.

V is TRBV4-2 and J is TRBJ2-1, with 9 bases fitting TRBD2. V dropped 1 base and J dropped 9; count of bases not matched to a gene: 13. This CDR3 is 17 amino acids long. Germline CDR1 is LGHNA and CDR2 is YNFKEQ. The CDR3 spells CASSQVTWSGRSGEQFF. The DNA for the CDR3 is TGTGCCAGCAGCCAAGTTACCTGGAGCGGGAGGTCGGGTGAGCAGTTCTTC.

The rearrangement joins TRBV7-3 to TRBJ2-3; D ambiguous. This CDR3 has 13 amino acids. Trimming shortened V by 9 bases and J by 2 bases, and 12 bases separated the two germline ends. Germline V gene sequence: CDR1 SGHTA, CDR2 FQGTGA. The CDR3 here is CASKHVPTDTQYF. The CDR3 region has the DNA TGTGCCAGTAAACATGTCCCCACAGATACGCAGTATTTT.

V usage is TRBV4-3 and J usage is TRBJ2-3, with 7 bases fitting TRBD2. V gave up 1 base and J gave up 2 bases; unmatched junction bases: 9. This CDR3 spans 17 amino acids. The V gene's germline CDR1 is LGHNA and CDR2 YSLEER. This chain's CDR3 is CASSQVFGGRITDTQYF. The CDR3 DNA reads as TGCGCCAGCAGCCAAGTTTTCGGCGGGAGAATCACAGATACGCAGTATTTT.

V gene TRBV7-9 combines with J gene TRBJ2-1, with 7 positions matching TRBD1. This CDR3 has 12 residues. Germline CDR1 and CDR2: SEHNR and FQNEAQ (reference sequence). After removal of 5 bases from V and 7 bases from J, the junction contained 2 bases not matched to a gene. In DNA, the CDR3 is TGTGCCAGCAGCCACAGGGGTAATGAGCAGTTCTTC. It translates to CASSHRGNEQFF.

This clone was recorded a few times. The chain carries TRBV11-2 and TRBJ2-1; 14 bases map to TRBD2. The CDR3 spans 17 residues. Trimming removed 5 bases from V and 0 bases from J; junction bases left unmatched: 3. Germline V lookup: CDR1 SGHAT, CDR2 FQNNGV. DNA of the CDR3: TGTGCCAGCAGCCCCGGGACTAGCGGGAGCTCCTACAATGAGCAGTTCTTC. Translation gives CASSPGTSGSSYNEQFF.

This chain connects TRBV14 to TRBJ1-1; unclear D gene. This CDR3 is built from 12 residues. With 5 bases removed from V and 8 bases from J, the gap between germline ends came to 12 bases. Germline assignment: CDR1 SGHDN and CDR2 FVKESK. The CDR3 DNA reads TGTGCCAGCAGCTCACGAGGAAGGGAAGCTTTCTTT. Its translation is CASSSRGREAFF.

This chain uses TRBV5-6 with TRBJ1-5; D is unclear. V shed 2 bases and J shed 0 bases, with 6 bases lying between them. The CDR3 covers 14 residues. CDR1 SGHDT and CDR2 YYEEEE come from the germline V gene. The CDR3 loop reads CASSFRGSNQPQHF. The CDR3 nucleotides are TGTGCCAGCAGCTTCCGGGGTAGCAATCAGCCCCAGCATTTT.

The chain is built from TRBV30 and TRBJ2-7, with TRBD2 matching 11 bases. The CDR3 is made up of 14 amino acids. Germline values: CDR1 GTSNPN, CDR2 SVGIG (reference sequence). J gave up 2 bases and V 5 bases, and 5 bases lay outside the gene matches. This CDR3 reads CAWEGTSGTYEQYF. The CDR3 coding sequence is TGTGCCTGGGAAGGGACTAGCGGAACCTACGAGCAGTACTTC.

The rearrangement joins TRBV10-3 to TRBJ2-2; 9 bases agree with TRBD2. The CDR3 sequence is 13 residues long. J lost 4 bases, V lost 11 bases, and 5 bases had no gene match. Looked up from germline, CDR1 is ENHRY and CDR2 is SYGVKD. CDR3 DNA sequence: TGTGCCCTGCGGGGGGGGATCACCGGGGAGCTGTTTTTT. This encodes CALRGGITGELFF.

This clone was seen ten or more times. CDR3 sequence (DNA): TGTGCCTGGAGTGTGATGAGTCACGAGCAGTACTTC. Amino acids: CAWSVMSHEQYF. This chain joins TRBV30 and TRBJ2-7, with D hard to call. CDR3 length: 12 amino acids. V was pared by 0 bases and J by 5 bases, with 8 bases between. Germline V gene lookup returns CDR1 GTSNPN and CDR2 SVGIG (reference sequence).

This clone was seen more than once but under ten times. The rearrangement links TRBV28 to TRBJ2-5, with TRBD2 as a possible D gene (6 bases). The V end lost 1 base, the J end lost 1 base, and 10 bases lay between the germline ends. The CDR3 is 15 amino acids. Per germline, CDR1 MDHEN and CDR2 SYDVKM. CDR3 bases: TGTGCCAGCAGTTTATTGCGGAGGGGCCAAGAGACCCAGTACTTC. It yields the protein CASSLLRRGQETQYF.

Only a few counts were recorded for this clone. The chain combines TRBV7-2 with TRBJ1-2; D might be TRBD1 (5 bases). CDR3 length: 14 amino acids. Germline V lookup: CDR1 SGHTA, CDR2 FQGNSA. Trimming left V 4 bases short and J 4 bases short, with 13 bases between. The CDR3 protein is CASSWAQGAYGYTF. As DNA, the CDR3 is TGTGCCAGCAGCTGGGCGCAGGGTGCCTATGGCTACACCTTC.